This T cell receptor (beta chain) was sequenced during a study of T-cell memory formation after mild COVID-19. Broader study findings: For contracting clones, CD4+ ones sat mainly in CM and EM, CD8+ in EMRA.

The ends lost 2 bases at V and 5 bases at J; junction bases unmatched: 2. CDR3 length equals 15 residues. CDR1 and CDR2 (germline): LGHDT, YNNKEL (reference sequence). This clonotype was detected only a few times. Its matching antigen is unknown. TCRdb passed the 5' RACE reads through MiXCR, listing each CDR3 protein once. The data show hundreds of thousands of distinct CDR3 sequences, about 13% seen once. This TCR was sampled from a man aged 18 to 29 who had mild COVID-19 (a few samples of this study predate the infection). Cell type and time point are not known. The sequenced material came from PBMCs or a T cell subset sorted from them (not recorded which). The chain uses TRBV3-1 and TRBJ2-5; 13 bases map to TRBD2. CDR3 sequence: CASSQTSGGEETQYF. The CDR3 nucleotides are TGTGCCAGCAGCCAAACTAGCGGGGGGGAGGAGACCCAGTACTTC.